Below are 11 T cell receptor beta chains sequenced from a single sample in a study of blood T cell repertoires in COVID-19. TCRdb keeps only in-frame clones here, not all; method: immunoSEQ multiplex PCR. Of 130,000 or so clones in the sample, around 86% are singletons; the top ten hold more than 9.5%. The sequencing sample was made of peripheral blood. These receptors all stem from a woman in her 70s with COVID-19, enrolled during active disease.

The gene calls are TRBV18 and TRBJ2-7; maybe TRBD1 (5 bases). CDR3 length equals 14 residues. V lost 6 bases and J lost 7, with 19 bases in between. CDR1 is KGHSH and CDR2 is LQKENI in the germline V gene. The CDR3 region is CASSGTGSLYEQYF. The CDR3 DNA reads TGTGCCAGCTCCGGAACAGGTTCCCTCTATGAGCAGTACTTC. The complete variable domain, with remaining parts taken from reference TRBV18 and TRBJ2-7, reads NAGVMQNPRHLVRRRGQEARLRCSPMKGHSHVYWYRQLPEEGLKFMVYLQKENIIDESGMPKERFSAEFPKEGPSILRIQQVVRGDSAAYFCASSGTGSLYEQYFGPGTRLTVT.

This chain links TRBV6-6 with TRBJ1-6, with 9 positions matching TRBD1. The CDR3 covers 14 residues. Unmatched junction bases numbered 6, after V lost 7 bases and J lost 8 bases. The germline V gene has CDR1 MNHNY and CDR2 SVGAGI (reference sequence). CDR3 nucleotides: TGTGCCAGCACTACCGGGACAGGGCATTCACCCCTCCACTTT. Residues: CASTTGTGHSPLHF.

The V gene is TRBV2, the J gene TRBJ2-1, with D uncertain. V lost 6 bases and J 9 bases, leaving 15 bases between the germline ends. The CDR3 loop spans 13 amino acids. CDR1 is SNHLY, CDR2 FYNNEI, per germline. CDR3 sequence (DNA): TGTGCCAGCAGGCACCGCAACCTCGGTGAGCAGTTCTTC. This codes for CASRHRNLGEQFF.

The chain links TRBV3-1 (or the pseudogene TRBV3-2) to TRBJ2-2; weak D call: TRBD2 (5 bases). CDR1 is LGHDT, CDR2 YNNKEL, per germline (reference sequence). This CDR3 region has 17 residues. Trimming stripped 1 base from V and 0 bases from J, with 12 bases between. In DNA form, the CDR3 reads TGTGCCAGCAGCCAAGCGGGGTCCAGAACGAACACCGGGGAGCTGTTTTTT. Translated, it gives CASSQAGSRTNTGELFF.

This clone was observed a single time. This CDR3 reads CASSLTVNTEAFF. The DNA of the CDR3 is TGTGCCAGCAGCTTGACAGTAAACACTGAAGCTTTCTTT. This sequence joins TRBV7-7 and TRBJ1-1; D perhaps matches TRBD1 (5 bases). The CDR3 length is 13 residues. V lost 3 bases, J lost 2 bases, and 7 bases lay in between. CDR1 and CDR2 from the germline V gene are SSHAT and FNYEAQ (reference sequence).

J is TRBJ1-1 and V is TRBV7-2; D is uncertain. The germline V and J ends were trimmed by 0 bases and 8 bases, with 7 bases remaining between them. The CDR3 extends over 12 amino acids. Germline CDR1 SGHTA, CDR2 FQGNSA. This chain's CDR3 is CASSLAGFEAFF. As DNA, the CDR3 is TGTGCCAGCAGCTTAGCCGGGTTCGAAGCTTTCTTT.

V gene TRBV10-3 combines with J gene TRBJ2-7, with 10 bases aligning to TRBD1. With 2 bases clipped from V and 3 bases from J, the junction kept 7 bases outside the gene matches. CDR3 length equals 16 residues. In germline, CDR1 is ENHRY, CDR2 SYGVKD. The CDR3 loop is CAISEGGDRGNYEQYF. CDR3 in DNA: TGTGCCATCAGTGAGGGTGGGGACAGGGGAAACTACGAGCAGTACTTC.

V gene TRBV2 combines with J gene TRBJ1-6; the D gene is possibly TRBD1 (5 bases). The germline CDR1 and CDR2 sequences are SNHLY and FYNNEI. V gave up 7 bases and J gave up 9 bases, with 13 bases separating them. The length of the CDR3 is 13 residues. The CDR3 DNA is TGTGCCAGCAAAGCCAGGGTTATTTCACCCCTCCACTTT. Residues: CASKARVISPLHF. The entire variable domain, with the rest obtained from reference TRBV2 and TRBJ1-6, is as follows: EPEVTQTPSHQVTQMGQEVILRCVPISNHLYFYWYRQILGQKVEFLVSFYNNEISEKSEIFDDQFSVERPDGSNFTLKIRSTKLEDSAMYFCASKARVISPLHFGNGTRLTVT.

The CDR3, as DNA: TGTGCCAGCAGGAAAAGGACAGGGGAAAGCTACGAGCAGTACTTC. Translating it yields CASRKRTGESYEQYF. This chain links TRBV3-1 (or the pseudogene TRBV3-2) with TRBJ2-7; 9 bases agree with TRBD1. Germline-derived CDR1 and CDR2 are LGHDT and YNNKEL (reference sequence). The CDR3 extends over 15 amino acids. V lost 6 bases to trimming and J lost 3 bases; unmatched junction nucleotides: 9.

This chain joins TRBV3-1 (or the pseudogene TRBV3-2) and TRBJ1-3; possible D gene TRBD1, 6 bases. Germline assignment: CDR1 LGHDT and CDR2 YNNKEL (reference sequence). The CDR3 consists of 14 residues. V dropped 5 bases and J dropped 4 bases, with 12 bases sitting between them. DNA for the CDR3: TGTGCCAGCAGCTACGGACAGTCAGGAAACACCATATATTTT. Protein sequence: CASSYGQSGNTIYF.

The chain links TRBV28 to TRBJ2-7; 13 bases match TRBD2. The germline V gene has CDR1 MDHEN and CDR2 SYDVKM. The CDR3 length is 16 residues. After removal of 6 bases from V and 3 bases from J, the junction contained 8 bases not matched to a gene. The CDR3 DNA reads as TGTGCCAGCAGCATGACTAGCGGGGGGACCCTCTACGAGCAGTACTTC. It yields the protein CASSMTSGGTLYEQYF.